What follows is one T cell receptor beta chain and its context. This clone turned up a few times. Its antigen is not yet known. The sample holds no much larger clone one base away, and base qualities are not on file. The data stem from a study of beta chain features in type 1 diabetes (dated by TCRdb to the late 2010s). Regarding the study in general: Patients and healthy donors did not differ in mean age, gender distribution, total cell number or subset yield. Naive and central memory subsets were obtained from all 30 or so donors, but regulatory and stem cell-like memory subsets were isolated from only 8 patients and roughly 8 healthy donors. A total of approximately 100,000,000 sorted cells were examined across all samples, and the number of cells per subset was strongly correlated with RNA yield. The study compared TCRB repertoires of sorted circulating CD4+ T cell subsets between recently diagnosed type 1 diabetes patients and matched healthy donors. The full study reports these points: Naive, central memory and regulatory TCRB repertoires appeared more similar among patients than among healthy donors. Because cDNA rather than genomic DNA was sequenced, highly expressing activated cells could have been over-represented, although no difference in activation and CD3 levels was found between groups. At VDJ recombination sites, type 1 diabetes patients had fewer insertions and more deleted nucleotides, which implies abnormalities in thymic rearrangement. Only small numbers of individuals were included in the HLA sub-analyses, which left unresolved whether HLA type had any influence on TCRB rearrangement. PCR may preferentially amplify shorter templates, but because patient and control samples were amplified and corrected together, any resulting skew would affect both groups equally. A moderate but significant shortening of TCRB CDR3 length was observed in type 1 diabetes patients in all four CD4+ subsets.

From a lookup of the germline V gene, CDR1 and CDR2 are MDHEN and SYDVKM. V is reduced by 2 bases and J by 12 bases, leaving a spacing of 12 bases between them. Spanning cysteine to phenylalanine, the CDR3 consists of 12 amino acids. Just the 36-base CDR3 DNA is kept, in frame starting at base 1. Each donor gave one peripheral blood draw, averaging around 120 mL, which was collected into heparinised tubes. A BD FACSAria II and a panel including CD45RO, CCR7, CD25, CD127, CD95 and CD27 were used to sort naive, central memory, regulatory and stem cell-like memory CD4+ T cells. Every sorted population had a purity above 95%. Right away, PBMCs were isolated by Lymphoprep density gradient centrifugation and were stained directly, with no culture step. So that batch effects would be minimized, each experiment stained and sorted samples in pairs, pairing one healthy donor with one patient. The High Capacity cDNA Reverse Transcription Kit was used to reverse transcribe all of the isolated RNA, meaning that expressed TCRB transcripts were what got sequenced. Deep immunoSEQ sequencing was applied to naive, central memory and regulatory T cell samples, giving an average of about 3.4 million total reads per sample. Sorted cells were lysed in RLT buffer and RNA was extracted with DNase-treated RNeasy Micro or Mini kits, depending on cell number. Each cell subset was processed separately to prevent cross-contamination, with patient and healthy donor samples processed together. The immunoSEQ multiplex PCR was used to amplify TCRB sequences from cDNA, generating 87-bp fragments that spanned the CDR3 region. Amplicons were sequenced on the Illumina HiSeq platform. Per the original workflow: PCR bias was computationally corrected using synthetic template baselines, reads within Hamming distance 2 were collapsed, and singletons that could not be merged were discarded. By aligning reads against IMGT, V, D and J genes, CDR3 length, and insertions or deletions at six rearrangement sites were assigned. Within each subset, clonotype counts were normalized to sorted cell number, and only after that were true diversity and Gini coefficients computed with the tcR R package. The overlap coefficient, calculated on TCRB nucleotide sequences, was used to quantify repertoire sharing. TCRdb holds this immuneACCESS table with in-frame rearrangements only. Some clones are missing; in checked studies, unresolved V genes explain under half, and the rest has no known cause. The V and J calls and the clone size are those of that table, but D and trimming were determined from the DNA. The sample includes around 340,000 clones, with roughly 8% observed a single time. Less than 0.5% of the sample belongs to the ten largest clones.

The chain links TRBV28 with TRBJ2-3, with no D gene named confidently. Sequenced material: central memory CD4+ T cells from blood. This receptor was identified in a woman under 30 in good health. This receptor carries the CDR3 CASSLGPWGQYF. The nucleotide sequence is given as TGTGCCAGCAGTTTAGGACCCTGGGGACAGTATTTT.